The 32 T cell receptor beta chains reported below all come from one sample, sequenced in a study of identical twins. TCRdb reprocessed the 5' RACE reads via MiXCR and lists one record per CDR3 protein. This table has some 460,000 distinct CDR3 sequences, 12% to 15% appearing once. A further study also used this sample, focusing on yellow fever vaccine responses in identical twins.

The sequenced sample consisted of CD4+ T cells sorted from blood. The receptors derive from a woman between 18 and 29 years old in good health.

This clonotype showed up just a few times. The chain is built from TRBV6-1 and TRBJ2-7, with D unclear. CDR3 length: 14 amino acids. V lost 7 bases, J lost 0 bases, and 13 bases lay in between. The germline V gene encodes CDR1 MNHNS and CDR2 SASEGT. In DNA, the CDR3 is TGTGCCAGCACCAGCGCAGGAAGCTCCTACGAGCAGTACTTC. Protein: CASTSAGSSYEQYF.

The count of this clonotype is one. The rearrangement joins TRBV13 to TRBJ1-1; D is ambiguous. Germline assignment: CDR1 PRHDT and CDR2 FYEKMQ (reference sequence). This CDR3 is built from 14 residues. V was trimmed by 6 bases and J by 2 bases, leaving 13 bases between them. The CDR3 bases are TGTGCCAGCAGACGCGGACGGGGAAACACTGAAGCTTTCTTT. It yields the protein CASRRGRGNTEAFF.

The rearrangement links TRBV28 to TRBJ2-2, with D perhaps matching TRBD1 or TRBD2 (5 bases each). V was shortened by 6 bases and J by 2 bases, with 7 bases between the two germline ends. CDR3 size: 13 residues. CDR1 and CDR2 from the germline V gene are MDHEN and SYDVKM. The CDR3 sequence: CASRGDNTGELFF. In DNA, the CDR3 is TGTGCCAGCAGGGGGGACAACACCGGGGAGCTGTTTTTT.

The chain couples TRBV28 to TRBJ1-3; tentative D call: TRBD1 (6 bases). Germline CDR1 reads MDHEN; CDR2 reads SYDVKM. Deletions cut 6 bases from V and 4 bases from J, with 13 bases between. The length of the CDR3 is 14 residues. The CDR3 here is CASRPTGPGNTIYF. As DNA, the CDR3 is TGTGCCAGCAGACCCACAGGGCCCGGAAACACCATATATTTT.

Ten or more counts support this clonotype. This rearrangement joins TRBV5-4 to TRBJ2-2; D not certain. Germline lookup yields CDR1 SGHNT and CDR2 YYREEE (reference sequence). The germline V and J ends were trimmed by 0 bases and 7 bases, with 10 bases remaining between them. The CDR3 spans 14 residues. CDR3 sequence (DNA): TGTGCCAGCAGCTTGGCGGCGTGGGGCGGGGAGCTGTTTTTT. It is translated as CASSLAAWGGELFF.

The chain employs TRBV4-3 and TRBJ2-3, with unresolved D. Germline V gives CDR1 LGHNA, CDR2 YSLEER. This CDR3 has 15 amino acids. V was clipped by 0 bases and J by 8 bases, with 15 bases between them. This CDR3 reads CASSQEGLTAVTQYF. The CDR3 region has the DNA TGCGCCAGCAGCCAAGAGGGCTTAACGGCCGTTACGCAGTATTTT.

This chain links TRBV5-6 with TRBJ2-6; D not resolved. The length of the CDR3 is 18 residues. V dropped 1 base and J dropped 1 base, with 15 bases sitting between them. Per germline, CDR1 SGHDT and CDR2 YYEEEE. In DNA, the CDR3 is TGTGCCAGCAGCTTGAGACGGATTGGGTGGTCTGGGGCCAACGTCCTGACTTTC. Translating it yields CASSLRRIGWSGANVLTF.

This clonotype has more than one count but fewer than ten. The V call is TRBV7-9, the J call TRBJ2-3, with D possibly matching TRBD2 (5 bases). The CDR3 runs 15 residues. V lost 1 base to trimming and J lost 5 bases, with 13 bases between them. The germline V gene has CDR1 SEHNR and CDR2 FQNEAQ (reference sequence). CDR3 amino acids: CASSLDSSGGDTQYF. In DNA form, the CDR3 reads TGTGCCAGCAGCTTAGATTCGAGCGGAGGAGATACGCAGTATTTT.

Ten or more counts support this clonotype. The genes are TRBV5-1 and TRBJ1-1; possibly TRBD1 for D (6 bases). Germline V gene sequence: CDR1 SGHRS, CDR2 YFSETQ. The CDR3 runs 14 residues. V lost 0 bases to trimming and J lost 3 bases, with 9 bases between them. The CDR3 nucleotides are TGCGCCAGCAGCTTGGTTACAGGGTACACTGAAGCTTTCTTT. Amino acids: CASSLVTGYTEAFF.

The table lists this clonotype with a few counts. The chain employs TRBV6-5 and TRBJ2-2; 7 nucleotides align to TRBD1. Per germline, CDR1 MNHEY and CDR2 SVGAGI. Unmatched junction bases numbered 9, after V lost 7 bases and J lost 1 base. The CDR3 covers 16 residues. As DNA, the CDR3 is TGTGCCAGCATTATAGGGGGCCAAAGGAACACCGGGGAGCTGTTTTTT. It translates to CASIIGGQRNTGELFF.

This clonotype was recorded at least ten times. The V and J genes are TRBV5-1 and TRBJ2-3, with D unresolved. Germline CDR1 SGHRS, CDR2 YFSETQ. The CDR3 totals 15 residues. With 0 bases removed from V and 5 bases from J, the gap between germline ends came to 13 bases. The CDR3 loop reads CASSLDGLTIDTQYF. The CDR3 bases are TGCGCCAGCAGCTTGGACGGGTTAACAATAGATACGCAGTATTTT.

This rearrangement joins TRBV20-1 to TRBJ1-2, with D possibly TRBD1 on 5 matching bases. With 5 bases removed from V and 4 bases from J, the gap between germline ends came to 14 bases. Germline V CDR1 and CDR2: DFQATT, SNEGSKA (reference sequence). This CDR3 contains 13 residues. CDR3 DNA: TGCAGTGCTGTAACCGGGGCCAGCTATGGCTACACCTTC. Its protein is CSAVTGASYGYTF.

The chain combines TRBV15 with TRBJ2-3; D gene uncertain. V was shortened by 0 bases and J by 0 bases, with 7 bases between the two germline ends. This CDR3 is 15 amino acids long. From germline, CDR1 is LNHNV and CDR2 YYDKDF (reference sequence). The CDR3 DNA reads as TGTGCCACCAGCAGAGAGGTCCTTAGCACAGATACGCAGTATTTT. It codes for CATSREVLSTDTQYF.

A few counts support this clonotype. This chain joins TRBV21-1 and TRBJ2-7; the table's TRBD1 call for D was not verified on the DNA. TRBV21-1 is given as a pseudogene. The length of the CDR3 is 16 residues. CDR3 sequence (DNA): TGTGCCAGCAGCAAAGATGAAGGGACAGGTTACGACGAGCAGTACTTC. Its protein is CASSKDEGTGYDEQYF.

The V call is TRBV11-3, the J call TRBJ2-5; D uncertain. Germline CDR1 reads SGHNT; CDR2 reads YENEEA. Between the trimmed V and J ends, which lost 5 bases and 2 bases, there was a span of 12 bases. This CDR3 is 14 amino acids long. CDR3 DNA sequence: TGTGCCAGCAGCCCCGACCCGGCTCAAGAGACCCAGTACTTC. This gives the protein CASSPDPAQETQYF.

This chain uses TRBV14 with TRBJ2-4; 8 nucleotides agree with TRBD1. The V segment lost 4 bases and the J segment 4 bases; nucleotides outside the gene matches: 3. Germline V CDR1 and CDR2: SGHDN, FVKESK. The length of the CDR3 is 14 residues. CDR3 loop: CASSPRTGKNIQYF. In DNA, the CDR3 is TGTGCCAGCAGCCCGAGGACAGGGAAAAACATTCAGTACTTC.

The table lists this clonotype with many counts. J is TRBJ2-5 and V is TRBV3-1; possible D gene TRBD1, 5 bases. The V gene lost 1 base and the J gene lost 6 bases, with 12 bases spanning the gap. Germline V gives CDR1 LGHDT, CDR2 YNNKEL (reference sequence). The CDR3 totals 14 residues. The CDR3 sequence: CASSQVPGLKTQYF. The CDR3 bases are TGTGCCAGCAGCCAAGTTCCAGGGTTGAAGACCCAGTACTTC.

V gene TRBV6-1 combines with J gene TRBJ2-3, with 9 nucleotides matching TRBD1. The CDR3 spans 15 residues. The germline gives CDR1 MNHNS, CDR2 SASEGT. The J segment lost 2 bases and the V segment lost 4 bases, leaving 4 bases of the junction unmatched. The CDR3 sequence is CASSARDRDTDTQYF. The DNA for the CDR3 is TGTGCCAGCAGTGCCCGGGACAGGGACACAGATACGCAGTATTTT.

The chain joins TRBV5-1 to TRBJ2-7; 7 positions match TRBD1. The ends lost 3 bases at V and 4 bases at J; junction bases unmatched: 7. Germline V gene data show CDR1 as SGHRS and CDR2 as YFSETQ. The CDR3 consists of 14 residues. CDR3 sequence reads: CASSSTGMGYEQYF. CDR3 in DNA: TGCGCCAGCAGCTCGACAGGGATGGGTTACGAGCAGTACTTC.

The chain is built from TRBV7-2 and TRBJ2-5; unclear D gene. Germline V gene sequence: CDR1 SGHTA, CDR2 FQGNSA. V lost 1 base and J lost 5, with 14 bases in between. This CDR3 region has 15 residues. The CDR3 protein is CASSLGVTLRETQYF. CDR3 DNA: TGTGCCAGCAGCTTAGGTGTCACCCTTCGCGAGACCCAGTACTTC.

Written as DNA, the CDR3 is TGTGCCAGCAGACGCGCCCCGTCTAGCGGGAGCTGGAAGGATACGCAGTATTTT. Translating it yields CASRRAPSSGSWKDTQYF. The genes are TRBV6-2 or TRBV6-3 and TRBJ2-3; the match to TRBD2 covers 10 bases. Germline V lookup: CDR1 MNHEY, CDR2 SVGEGT. V trimming: 6 bases; J trimming: 6 bases; junction bases outside the gene matches: 18. This CDR3 is 18 amino acids long.

This clonotype was seen many times. The V call is TRBV5-1, the J call TRBJ2-2; weak D call: TRBD1 (5 bases). V lost 0 bases, J lost 7 bases, and 10 bases lay in between. The V gene's germline CDR1 is SGHRS and CDR2 YFSETQ. The CDR3 has 14 residues. The CDR3 sequence: CASSLAEGVGELFF. CDR3 nucleotide sequence: TGCGCCAGCAGCTTGGCCGAAGGGGTCGGGGAGCTGTTTTTT.

The chain couples TRBV5-1 to TRBJ1-4; tentatively, D is TRBD1 (6 bases). CDR1 SGHRS and CDR2 YFSETQ come from the germline V gene. With 3 bases removed from V and 4 bases from J, the gap between germline ends came to 10 bases. CDR3 length equals 14 residues. CDR3 in amino acids: CASSWTAYNEKLFF. In DNA, the CDR3 is TGCGCCAGCAGCTGGACAGCTTATAATGAAAAACTGTTTTTT. The variable domain in full, completed from reference TRBV5-1 and TRBJ1-4, reads KAGVTQTPRYLIKTRGQQVTLSCSPISGHRSVSWYQQTPGQGLQFLFEYFSETQRNKGNFPGRFSGRQFSNSRSEMNVSTLELGDSALYLCASSWTAYNEKLFFGSGTQLSVL.

This sequence joins TRBV12-3 or TRBV12-4 and TRBJ2-3; TRBD2 might be the D (7 bases). This CDR3 has 17 amino acids. Trimming stripped 3 bases from V and 2 bases from J, with 18 bases between. The CDR3 is CASSLGEGGEPTDTQYF. CDR3 bases: TGTGCCAGCAGTTTGGGGGAGGGGGGGGAACCCACAGATACGCAGTATTTT.

Here the CDR3 DNA reads TGTGCCACCAGCAGAGAAAAACTTTCGAACGGGGAGCTGTTTTTT. It yields the protein CATSREKLSNGELFF. V and J are TRBV15 and TRBJ2-2, with D unclear. V was clipped by 0 bases and J by 7 bases, with 12 bases between them. This CDR3 has 15 residues. The germline CDR1 and CDR2 sequences are LNHNV and YYDKDF (reference sequence).

This clonotype has a count of ten or more. J is TRBJ2-1 and V is TRBV12-3 or TRBV12-4; D is unclear. The length of the CDR3 is 12 residues. V was trimmed by 1 base and J by 7 bases, leaving 5 bases between them. The CDR3: CASSLGGNEQFF. The CDR3 DNA reads as TGTGCCAGCAGTTTAGGTGGGAATGAGCAGTTCTTC.

This clonotype was counted a few times. This chain connects TRBV12-3 or TRBV12-4 to TRBJ2-7; 8 bases match TRBD1. V gave up 4 bases and J gave up 1 base; unmatched junction bases: 3. The CDR3 loop spans 14 amino acids. The CDR3 bases are TGTGCCAGCAGTTGGGACAGGCGGTCCTACGAGCAGTACTTC. As protein: CASSWDRRSYEQYF.

This clonotype was observed a few times. The chain links TRBV2 to TRBJ2-6; D unresolved. Germline values: CDR1 SNHLY, CDR2 FYNNEI. This CDR3 is 15 amino acids long. Trimming took 3 bases from V and 2 from J, leaving 8 bases between them. The CDR3 reads CASSESPTGANVLTF. CDR3 DNA: TGTGCCAGCAGTGAGTCGCCCACTGGGGCCAACGTCCTGACTTTC. The full variable domain, with the rest looked up from reference TRBV2 and TRBJ2-6, is EPEVTQTPSHQVTQMGQEVILRCVPISNHLYFYWYRQILGQKVEFLVSFYNNEISEKSEIFDDQFSVERPDGSNFTLKIRSTKLEDSAMYFCASSESPTGANVLTFGAGSRLTVL.

The gene calls are TRBV28 and TRBJ2-5; 10 bases line up with TRBD2. CDR1 and CDR2 (germline): MDHEN, SYDVKM. This CDR3 comprises 16 residues. Losses at the gene ends were 1 base for V and 8 bases for J; bases not matched to a gene: 10. In DNA form, the CDR3 reads TGTGCCAGCAGTTTATATGCCAGCGGGGGGGGAGGAACCCAGTACTTC. Translation: CASSLYASGGGGTQYF.

In nucleotides, the CDR3 is TGTGCCAGCAGCTTAGTAGAGCGGGAGGCCCTCTCCTACAATGAGCAGTTCTTC. Translation gives CASSLVEREALSYNEQFF. This chain uses TRBV7-8 with TRBJ2-1; 9 bases agree with TRBD2. The CDR3 is 18 amino acids. V shed 1 base and J 0 bases; nucleotides not matched to a gene: 7. Germline loops: CDR1 SGHVS, CDR2 FQNEAQ.

This clonotype has just a few counts. The V and J genes are TRBV5-1 and TRBJ2-4; TRBD1 aligns across 7 bases. The CDR3 is made up of 16 amino acids. From germline, CDR1 is SGHRS and CDR2 YFSETQ. V was clipped by 2 bases and J by 1 base; unmatched bases: 6. The CDR3 DNA reads TGCGCCAGCAGCTTAGAACAGGGGATGGCCAAAAACATTCAGTACTTC. Translated: CASSLEQGMAKNIQYF.

This clonotype occurred a few times. The rearrangement links TRBV2 to TRBJ2-7; 8 nucleotides match TRBD1. The CDR3 length is 15 residues. The junction had 12 bases not matched to a gene; V was cut back by 5 bases and J by 6 bases. Germline assignment: CDR1 SNHLY and CDR2 FYNNEI. CDR3 sequence reads: CASSFREKQGGEQYF. The CDR3 DNA reads as TGTGCCAGCAGTTTTCGGGAAAAACAGGGGGGCGAGCAGTACTTC.